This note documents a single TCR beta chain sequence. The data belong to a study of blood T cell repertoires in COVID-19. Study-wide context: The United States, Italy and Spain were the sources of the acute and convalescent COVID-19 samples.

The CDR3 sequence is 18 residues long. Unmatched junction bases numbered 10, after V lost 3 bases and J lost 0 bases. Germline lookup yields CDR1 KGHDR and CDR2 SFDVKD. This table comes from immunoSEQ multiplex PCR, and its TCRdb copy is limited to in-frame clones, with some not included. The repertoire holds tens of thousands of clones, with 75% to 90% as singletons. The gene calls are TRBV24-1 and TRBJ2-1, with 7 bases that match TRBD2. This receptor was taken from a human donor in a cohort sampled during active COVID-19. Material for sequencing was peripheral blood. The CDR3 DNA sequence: TGTGCCACCAGTGATCCCTCACTAGCGACGAGCTCCTACAATGAGCAGTTCTTC. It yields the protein CATSDPSLATSSYNEQFF.